The entry below describes one TCR beta chain. What it recognizes is unknown. CDR3 size: 17 residues. Germline-derived CDR1 and CDR2 are MNHEY and SMNVEV (reference sequence). V shed 1 base and J 0 bases; nucleotides not matched to a gene: 6. This sample stems from a study of beta chain features in type 1 diabetes. Study-wide findings and caveats: Type 1 diabetes patients showed a moderate but significant shortening of TCRB CDR3s in all four CD4+ subsets. Shorter templates might be favored by PCR, equally in patients and controls.

The sequenced template was cDNA made from the entire isolated RNA. TCRdb's copy holds only in-frame clones and misses some; the assay was immunoSEQ multiplex PCR. Of about 260,000 clones listed, roughly 22% are singletons. This sequence originates from a woman aged 40-49 years with type 1 diabetes. V usage is TRBV27 and J usage is TRBJ2-1; 7 nucleotides match TRBD2. The sequencing input was naive CD4+ T cells from blood. The CDR3 nucleotides read TGTGCCAGCAGTTTATGGGGCGGGAGAGGCTCCTACAATGAGCAGTTCTTC. Translation: CASSLWGGRGSYNEQFF.